A single sample is the source of the 11 T cell receptor beta chains below, sequenced in a study of OX40 agonist ivuxolimab in advanced cancers. Using immunoSEQ multiplex PCR, the repertoire was profiled, and TCRdb retains in-frame clones only, with some absent. The sample lists approximately 70,000 clones, 70% to 90% occurring once. Sample: CD4+ or CD8+ T cells sorted from blood, taken in a trial of the OX40 agonist ivuxolimab. The receptors come from an adult with an advanced solid tumor such as melanoma, head and neck, liver or kidney cancer.

This clone was seen a single time. The chain joins TRBV7-2 to TRBJ2-1; D might be TRBD1 or TRBD2, each matching 5 bases. This CDR3 comprises 14 residues. Trimming removed 5 bases from V and 9 bases from J, with 17 bases in between. Germline lookup yields CDR1 SGHTA and CDR2 FQGNSA. The CDR3 bases are TGTGCCAGCAGCCCCGGGACGGCCGCTGCTGAGCAGTTCTTC. This translates into CASSPGTAAAEQFF.

The V gene is TRBV28, the J gene TRBJ2-7; 10 bases are shared with TRBD1. The V segment lost 3 bases and the J segment 5 bases; nucleotides outside the gene matches: 7. The CDR3 runs 15 residues. CDR1 MDHEN and CDR2 SYDVKM come from the germline V gene. The CDR3 region has the DNA TGTGCCAGCAGTTTTTGGCGGGACAGGGGCGACGAGCAGTACTTC. Translating it yields CASSFWRDRGDEQYF.

This clone was seen a single time. The chain recombines TRBV7-2 with TRBJ1-5; 8 bases line up with TRBD1. Germline CDR1 reads SGHTA; CDR2 reads FQGNSA. V lost 5 bases and J lost 4; bases outside the gene matches: 7. The CDR3 sequence is 15 residues long. The CDR3 here is CASSLGTGNNQPQHF. In DNA, the CDR3 is TGTGCCAGCAGCCTTGGGACAGGCAATAATCAGCCCCAGCATTTT. The variable domain in full, with the rest retrieved from reference TRBV7-2 and TRBJ1-5, is GAGVSQSPSNKVTEKGKDVELRCDPISGHTALYWYRQSLGQGLEFLIYFQGNSAPDKSGLPSDRFSAERTGGSVSTLTIQRTQQEDSAVYLCASSLGTGNNQPQHFGDGTRLSIL.

The chain uses TRBV27 and TRBJ2-2; no firm D call. The CDR3 has 14 residues. Looked up from germline, CDR1 is MNHEY and CDR2 is SMNVEV (reference sequence). Trimming left V 3 bases short and J 1 base short, with 6 bases between. The CDR3 loop is CASSFRWNTGELFF. In nucleotides, the CDR3 is TGTGCCAGCAGTTTTCGATGGAACACCGGGGAGCTGTTTTTT.

This chain links TRBV4-1 with TRBJ1-4; maybe TRBD1 (6 bases). Germline loops: CDR1 MGHRA, CDR2 YSYEKL. Trimming left V 0 bases short and J 7 bases short, with 12 bases between. CDR3 length: 15 amino acids. The CDR3 sequence: CASSQDGGEVEKLFF. CDR3 in DNA: TGCGCCAGCAGCCAAGATGGGGGCGAGGTTGAAAAACTGTTTTTT.

The table lists this clone with a count of one. This rearrangement joins TRBV5-1 to TRBJ2-1, with 10 bases aligning to TRBD2. The CDR3 is 17 residues long. V lost 4 bases, J lost 5 bases, and 12 bases stayed unmatched. Looked up from germline, CDR1 is SGHRS and CDR2 is YFSETQ. The CDR3 DNA sequence: TGCGCCAGCAGCCACAGGCCCGTAGCGGGGGGCAACAATGAGCAGTTCTTC. Translated, it gives CASSHRPVAGGNNEQFF.

The V call is TRBV10-3, the J call TRBJ1-5, with D hard to call. CDR3 length equals 12 residues. The germline V gene has CDR1 ENHRY and CDR2 SYGVKD. V lost 10 bases, J lost 11 bases, and 18 bases lay in between. CDR3: CATAAGIEAQHF. The CDR3 DNA reads as TGTGCCACAGCCGCGGGGATCGAGGCCCAGCATTTT.

The J gene is TRBJ2-3, the V gene TRBV5-4; 8 nucleotides match TRBD1. The CDR3 is 13 amino acids. J was trimmed by 6 bases and V by 7 bases; bases with no gene match: 7. Germline-derived CDR1 and CDR2 are SGHNT and YYREEE (reference sequence). The chain's CDR3 is CASGQGAEDTQYF. CDR3 bases: TGTGCCAGCGGCCAGGGGGCGGAGGATACGCAGTATTTT.

The V gene is TRBV7-2, the J gene TRBJ2-3, with TRBD2 identical over 8 bases. Trimming removed 5 bases from V and 2 bases from J; junction bases left unmatched: 9. Germline CDR1 is SGHTA and CDR2 is FQGNSA. CDR3 length: 16 amino acids. As DNA, the CDR3 is TGTGCCAGCAGCACCCTTAGCGGGACTACCACAGATACGCAGTATTTT. Translated: CASSTLSGTTTDTQYF.

This chain connects TRBV21-1 to TRBJ2-5. TRBV21-1 constitutes a pseudogene. The CDR3 extends over 14 amino acids. For the CDR3, the DNA is TGTGCCAGCAGCAAAGGGACCTCCCAAGAGACCCAGTACTTC. Its translation is CASSKGTSQETQYF.

The rearrangement joins TRBV6-5 to TRBJ2-7, with 12 nucleotides matching TRBD2. Trimming removed 3 bases from V and 6 bases from J; junction bases left unmatched: 3. In germline, CDR1 is MNHEY, CDR2 SVGAGI. The length of the CDR3 is 14 residues. The CDR3 loop is CASSYLAGGVEQYF. The CDR3 DNA follows: TGTGCCAGCAGTTATCTAGCGGGAGGGGTCGAGCAGTACTTC.